This passage covers 4 T cell receptor beta chains from one sample sequenced in a study of T cells after yellow fever vaccination. TCRdb re-derived calls from the 5' RACE reads in MiXCR, one entry per CDR3 protein. The sample has under 700,000 distinct CDR3 sequences; less than 20% are singletons. This specimen consisted of PBMCs, obtained more than 4 days after the first yellow fever vaccination. The receptors stem from a young man who received the YFV17D yellow fever vaccine.

The gene calls are TRBV7-2 and TRBJ2-2; 8 bases fit TRBD2. From germline, CDR1 is SGHTA and CDR2 FQGNSA. V was pared by 2 bases and J by 3 bases, with 2 bases of the junction left unmatched. The CDR3 has 15 amino acids. The CDR3 DNA reads TGTGCCAGCAGCTTAATGACTAGCGACACCGGGGAGCTGTTTTTT. Its translation is CASSLMTSDTGELFF. The full variable domain, rest sourced from reference TRBV7-2 and TRBJ2-2, is GAGVSQSPSNKVTEKGKDVELRCDPISGHTALYWYRQSLGQGLEFLIYFQGNSAPDKSGLPSDRFSAERTGGSVSTLTIQRTQQEDSAVYLCASSLMTSDTGELFFGEGSRLTVL.

The chain joins TRBV4-3 to TRBJ2-5; tentative D call: TRBD1 (5 bases). Trimming took 0 bases from V and 3 from J, leaving 8 bases between them. Looked up from germline, CDR1 is LGHNA and CDR2 is YSLEER. The CDR3 is 14 residues long. CDR3: CASSQDQGEETQYF. The CDR3 coding sequence is TGCGCCAGCAGCCAAGACCAGGGCGAAGAGACCCAGTACTTC.

The chain has TRBV20-1 and TRBJ1-1; the D gene is possibly TRBD1 (5 bases). V was shortened by 5 bases and J by 9 bases, with 16 bases between the two germline ends. Per the germline V gene, CDR1 is DFQATT and CDR2 is SNEGSKA (reference sequence). CDR3 size: 12 residues. The CDR3 sequence is CSAPGWGDQAFF. DNA of the CDR3: TGCAGTGCTCCAGGGTGGGGGGACCAAGCTTTCTTT.

This clonotype was seen a few times. The CDR3 DNA follows: TGTGCCACCCACGGGGGGCCCAACTACAATGAGCAGTTCTTC. Protein product: CATHGGPNYNEQFF. The chain employs TRBV6-2 or TRBV6-3 and TRBJ2-1; tentative D call: TRBD2 (7 bases). Per the germline V gene, CDR1 is MNHEY and CDR2 is SVGEGT. The CDR3 loop spans 14 amino acids. The V end was cut by 10 bases, the J end by 3 bases, with 16 bases between.